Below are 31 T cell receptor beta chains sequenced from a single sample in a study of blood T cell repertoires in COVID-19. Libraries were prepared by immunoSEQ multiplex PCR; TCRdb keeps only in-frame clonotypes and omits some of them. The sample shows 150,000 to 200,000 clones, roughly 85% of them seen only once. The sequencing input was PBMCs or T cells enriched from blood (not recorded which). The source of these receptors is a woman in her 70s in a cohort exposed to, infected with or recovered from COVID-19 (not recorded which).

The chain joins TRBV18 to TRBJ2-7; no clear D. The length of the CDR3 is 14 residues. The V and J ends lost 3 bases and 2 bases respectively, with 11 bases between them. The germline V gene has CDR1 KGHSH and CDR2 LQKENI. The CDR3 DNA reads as TGTGCCAGCTCACCGGTGGCCACTACCTACGAGCAGTACTTC. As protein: CASSPVATTYEQYF.

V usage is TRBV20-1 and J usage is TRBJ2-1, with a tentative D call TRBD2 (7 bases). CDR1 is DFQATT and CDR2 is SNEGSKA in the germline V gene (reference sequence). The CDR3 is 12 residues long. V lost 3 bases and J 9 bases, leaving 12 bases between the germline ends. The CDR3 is CSASRGAGEQFF. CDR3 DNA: TGCAGTGCTAGTCGGGGGGCGGGTGAGCAGTTCTTC.

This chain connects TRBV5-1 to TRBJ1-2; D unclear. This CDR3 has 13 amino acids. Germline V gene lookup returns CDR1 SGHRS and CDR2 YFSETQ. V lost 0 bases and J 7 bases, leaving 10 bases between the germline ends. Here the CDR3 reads CASSLAEGTGYTF. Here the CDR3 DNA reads TGCGCCAGCAGCTTGGCGGAGGGCACTGGCTACACCTTC.

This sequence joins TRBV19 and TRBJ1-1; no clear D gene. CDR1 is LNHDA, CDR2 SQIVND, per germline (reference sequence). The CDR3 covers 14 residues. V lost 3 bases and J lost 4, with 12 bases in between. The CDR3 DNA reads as TGTGCCAGTAGTATCCGCTTCGGCGGCACTGAAGCTTTCTTT. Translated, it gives CASSIRFGGTEAFF.

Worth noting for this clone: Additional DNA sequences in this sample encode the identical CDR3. The CDR3 coding sequence is TGTGCCAGCAGTTACGGAGGGTTATACAATGAGCAGTTCTTC. Protein: CASSYGGLYNEQFF. The V gene is TRBV6-5, the J gene TRBJ2-1, with D perhaps TRBD2 (6 bases). This CDR3 region has 14 residues. V lost 2 bases and J lost 4, with 9 bases in between. The germline CDR1 and CDR2 sequences are MNHEY and SVGAGI.

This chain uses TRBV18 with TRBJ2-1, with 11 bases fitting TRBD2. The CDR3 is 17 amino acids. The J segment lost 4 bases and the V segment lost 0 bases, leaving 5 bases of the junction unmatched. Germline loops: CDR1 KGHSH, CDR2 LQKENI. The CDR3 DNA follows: TGTGCCAGCTCACCACCCACTAGCGGGAGCCCGTACAATGAGCAGTTCTTC. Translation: CASSPPTSGSPYNEQFF.

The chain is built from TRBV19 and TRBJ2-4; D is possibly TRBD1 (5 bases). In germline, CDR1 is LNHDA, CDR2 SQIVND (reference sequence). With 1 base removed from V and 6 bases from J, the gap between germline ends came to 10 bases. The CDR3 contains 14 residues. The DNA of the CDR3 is TGTGCCAGTAGTATAGGACAGATGGGAAACATTCAGTACTTC. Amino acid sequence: CASSIGQMGNIQYF.

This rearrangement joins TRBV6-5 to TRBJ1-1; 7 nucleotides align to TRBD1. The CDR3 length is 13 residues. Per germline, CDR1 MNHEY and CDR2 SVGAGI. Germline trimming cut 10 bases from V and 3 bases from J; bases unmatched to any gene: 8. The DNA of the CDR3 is TGTGCCACCTCAGCAGGGGGGTACACTGAAGCTTTCTTT. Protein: CATSAGGYTEAFF.

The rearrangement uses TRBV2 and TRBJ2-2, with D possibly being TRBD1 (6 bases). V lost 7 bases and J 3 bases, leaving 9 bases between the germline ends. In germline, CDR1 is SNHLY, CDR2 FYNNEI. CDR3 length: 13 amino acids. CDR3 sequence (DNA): TGTGCCAGCATCCCAGGGGACACCGGGGAGCTGTTTTTT. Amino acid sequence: CASIPGDTGELFF.

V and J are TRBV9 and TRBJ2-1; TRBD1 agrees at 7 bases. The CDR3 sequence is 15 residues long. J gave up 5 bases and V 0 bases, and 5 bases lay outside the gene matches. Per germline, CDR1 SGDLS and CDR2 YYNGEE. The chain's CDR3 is CASSVELTGDNEQFF. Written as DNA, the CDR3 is TGTGCCAGCAGCGTAGAGCTAACAGGGGACAATGAGCAGTTCTTC.

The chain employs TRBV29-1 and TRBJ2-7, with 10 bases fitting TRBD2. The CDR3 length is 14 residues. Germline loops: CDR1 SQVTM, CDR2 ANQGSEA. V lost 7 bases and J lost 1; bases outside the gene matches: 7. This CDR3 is CSALSGRDSYEQYF. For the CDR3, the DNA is TGCAGCGCGCTCAGCGGGAGGGATTCCTACGAGCAGTACTTC.

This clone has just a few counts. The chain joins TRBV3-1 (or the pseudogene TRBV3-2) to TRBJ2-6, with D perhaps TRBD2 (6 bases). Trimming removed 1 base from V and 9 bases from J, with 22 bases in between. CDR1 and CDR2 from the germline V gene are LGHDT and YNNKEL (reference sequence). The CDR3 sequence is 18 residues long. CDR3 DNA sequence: TGTGCCAGCAGCCAAGGAATAGGAGGGCTGTGGTCCTTCAACGTCCTGACTTTC. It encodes CASSQGIGGLWSFNVLTF.

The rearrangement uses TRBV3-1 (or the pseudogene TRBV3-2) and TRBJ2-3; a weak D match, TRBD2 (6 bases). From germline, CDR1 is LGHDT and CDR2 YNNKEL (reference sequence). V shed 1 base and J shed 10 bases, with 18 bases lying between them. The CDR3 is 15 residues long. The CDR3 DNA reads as TGTGCCAGCAGCCAAGGGTTAGGCGGGAATCTGGCGCAGTATTTT. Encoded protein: CASSQGLGGNLAQYF.

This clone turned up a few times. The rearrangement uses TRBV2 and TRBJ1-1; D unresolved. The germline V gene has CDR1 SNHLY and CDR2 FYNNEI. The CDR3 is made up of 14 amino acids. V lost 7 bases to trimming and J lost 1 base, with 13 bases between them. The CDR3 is CASILISANTEAFF. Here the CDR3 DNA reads TGTGCCAGCATACTAATCTCAGCGAACACTGAAGCTTTCTTT.

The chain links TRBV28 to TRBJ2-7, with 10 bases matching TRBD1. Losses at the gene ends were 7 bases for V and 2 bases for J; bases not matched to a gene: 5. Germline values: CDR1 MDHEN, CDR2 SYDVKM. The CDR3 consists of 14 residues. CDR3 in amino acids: CASTPGQGPYEQYF. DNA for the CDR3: TGTGCCAGCACCCCGGGACAGGGGCCCTACGAGCAGTACTTC. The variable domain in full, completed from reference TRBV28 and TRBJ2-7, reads DVKVTQSSRYLVKRTGEKVFLECVQDMDHENMFWYRQDPGLGLRLIYFSYDVKMKEKGDIPEGYSVSREKKERFSLILESASTNQTSMYLCASTPGQGPYEQYFGPGTRLTVT.

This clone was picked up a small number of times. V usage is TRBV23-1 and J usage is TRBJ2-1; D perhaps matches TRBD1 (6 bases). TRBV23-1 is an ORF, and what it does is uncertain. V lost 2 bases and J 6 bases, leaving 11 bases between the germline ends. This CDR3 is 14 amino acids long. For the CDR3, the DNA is TGCGCCAGCAGTCAAGGGGGCCGGGGCAATGAGCAGTTCTTC. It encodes CASSQGGRGNEQFF.

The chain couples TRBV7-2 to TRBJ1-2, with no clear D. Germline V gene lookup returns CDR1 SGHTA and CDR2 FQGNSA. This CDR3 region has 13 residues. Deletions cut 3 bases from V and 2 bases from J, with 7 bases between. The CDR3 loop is CASSFGRNYGYTF. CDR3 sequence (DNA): TGTGCCAGCAGCTTTGGCAGGAACTATGGCTACACCTTC.

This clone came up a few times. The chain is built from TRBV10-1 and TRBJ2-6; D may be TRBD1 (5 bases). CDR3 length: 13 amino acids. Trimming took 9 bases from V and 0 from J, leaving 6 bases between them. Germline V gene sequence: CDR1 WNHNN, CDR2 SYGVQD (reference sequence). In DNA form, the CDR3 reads TGCGCCAGTGGACACTCTGGGGCCAACGTCCTGACTTTC. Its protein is CASGHSGANVLTF.

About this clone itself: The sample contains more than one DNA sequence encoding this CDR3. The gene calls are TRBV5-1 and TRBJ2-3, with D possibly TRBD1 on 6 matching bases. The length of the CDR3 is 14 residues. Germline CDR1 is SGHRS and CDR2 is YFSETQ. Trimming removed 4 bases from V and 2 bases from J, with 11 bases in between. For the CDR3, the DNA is TGCGCCAGCAGCCTACAGGGCTCCACAGATACGCAGTATTTT. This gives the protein CASSLQGSTDTQYF.

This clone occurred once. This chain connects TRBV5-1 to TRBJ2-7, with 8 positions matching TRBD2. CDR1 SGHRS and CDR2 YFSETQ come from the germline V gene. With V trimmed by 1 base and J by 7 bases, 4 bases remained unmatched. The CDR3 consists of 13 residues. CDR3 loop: CASSLTPGGEQYF. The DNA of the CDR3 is TGCGCCAGCAGCTTGACCCCGGGGGGGGAGCAGTACTTC.

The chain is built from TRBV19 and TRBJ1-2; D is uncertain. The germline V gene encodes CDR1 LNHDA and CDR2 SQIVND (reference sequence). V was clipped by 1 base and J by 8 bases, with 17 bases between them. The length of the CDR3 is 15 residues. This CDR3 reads CASSIGTSSIRGYTF. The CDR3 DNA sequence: TGTGCCAGTAGTATAGGAACATCCAGTATAAGAGGCTACACCTTC.

CDR3 protein: CASSPPGAGTYEQYF. In nucleotides, the CDR3 is TGTGCCAGCTCACCACCCGGAGCGGGAACCTACGAGCAGTACTTC. The chain is built from TRBV18 and TRBJ2-7, with TRBD2 matching over 7 bases. The germline CDR1 and CDR2 sequences are KGHSH and LQKENI. V gave up 0 bases and J gave up 2 bases; unmatched junction bases: 4. CDR3 length: 15 residues. The whole variable domain, remainder taken from reference TRBV18 and TRBJ2-7, is NAGVMQNPRHLVRRRGQEARLRCSPMKGHSHVYWYRQLPEEGLKFMVYLQKENIIDESGMPKERFSAEFPKEGPSILRIQQVVRGDSAAYFCASSPPGAGTYEQYFGPGTRLTVT.

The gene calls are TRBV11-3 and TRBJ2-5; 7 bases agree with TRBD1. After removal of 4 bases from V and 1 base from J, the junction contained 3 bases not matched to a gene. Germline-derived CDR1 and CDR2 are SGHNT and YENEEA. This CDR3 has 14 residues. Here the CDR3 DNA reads TGTGCCAGCAGCTCCACAGGGGTCCAAGAGACCCAGTACTTC. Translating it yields CASSSTGVQETQYF.

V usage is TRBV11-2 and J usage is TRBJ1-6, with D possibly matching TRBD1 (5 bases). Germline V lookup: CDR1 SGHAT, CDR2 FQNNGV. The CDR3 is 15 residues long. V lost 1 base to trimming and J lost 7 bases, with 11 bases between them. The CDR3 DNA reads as TGTGCCAGCAGCTTAGGGGAGGGGCTAAATTCACCCCTCCACTTT. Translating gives CASSLGEGLNSPLHF.

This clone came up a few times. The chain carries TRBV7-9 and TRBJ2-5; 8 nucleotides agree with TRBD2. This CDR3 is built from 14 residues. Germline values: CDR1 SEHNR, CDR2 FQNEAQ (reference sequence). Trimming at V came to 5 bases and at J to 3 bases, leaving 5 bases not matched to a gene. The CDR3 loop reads CASSPKAGEETQYF. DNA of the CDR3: TGTGCCAGCAGCCCTAAAGCGGGAGAAGAGACCCAGTACTTC.

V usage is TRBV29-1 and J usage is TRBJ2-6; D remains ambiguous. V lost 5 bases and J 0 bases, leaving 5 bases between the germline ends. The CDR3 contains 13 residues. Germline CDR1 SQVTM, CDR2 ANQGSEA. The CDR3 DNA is TGCAGCGTTACAAGCTCTGGGGCCAACGTCCTGACTTTC. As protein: CSVTSSGANVLTF. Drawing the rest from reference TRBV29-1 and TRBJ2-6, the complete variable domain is SAVISQKPSRDICQRGTSLTIQCQVDSQVTMMFWYRQQPGQSLTLIATANQGSEATYESGFVIDKFPISRPNLTFSTLTVSNMSPEDSSIYLCSVTSSGANVLTFGAGSRLTVL.

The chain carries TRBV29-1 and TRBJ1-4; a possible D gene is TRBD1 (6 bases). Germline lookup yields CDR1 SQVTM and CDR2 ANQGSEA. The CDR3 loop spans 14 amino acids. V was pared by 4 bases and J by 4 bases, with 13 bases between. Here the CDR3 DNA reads TGCAGCGTTGGAGGGAGGGGGATTAATGAAAAACTGTTTTTT. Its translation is CSVGGRGINEKLFF. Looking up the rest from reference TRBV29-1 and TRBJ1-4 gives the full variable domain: SAVISQKPSRDICQRGTSLTIQCQVDSQVTMMFWYRQQPGQSLTLIATANQGSEATYESGFVIDKFPISRPNLTFSTLTVSNMSPEDSSIYLCSVGGRGINEKLFFGSGTQLSVL.

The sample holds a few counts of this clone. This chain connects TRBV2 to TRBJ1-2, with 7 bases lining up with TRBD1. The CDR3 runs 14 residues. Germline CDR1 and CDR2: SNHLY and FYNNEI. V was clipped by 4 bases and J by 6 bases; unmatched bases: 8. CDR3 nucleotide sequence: TGTGCCAGCAGTGGGGTAGACAGGGATGATGGCTACACCTTC. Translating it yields CASSGVDRDDGYTF.

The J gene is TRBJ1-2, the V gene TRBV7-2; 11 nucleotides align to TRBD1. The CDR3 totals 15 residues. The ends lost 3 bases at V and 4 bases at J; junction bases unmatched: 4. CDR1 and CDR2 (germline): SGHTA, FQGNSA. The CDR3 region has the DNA TGTGCCAGCAGCTTTGGCGGGACAGGGGGCTATGGCTACACCTTC. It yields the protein CASSFGGTGGYGYTF. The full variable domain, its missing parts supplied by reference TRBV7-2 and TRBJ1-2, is GAGVSQSPSNKVTEKGKDVELRCDPISGHTALYWYRQSLGQGLEFLIYFQGNSAPDKSGLPSDRFSAERTGGSVSTLTIQRTQQEDSAVYLCASSFGGTGGYGYTFGSGTRLTVV.

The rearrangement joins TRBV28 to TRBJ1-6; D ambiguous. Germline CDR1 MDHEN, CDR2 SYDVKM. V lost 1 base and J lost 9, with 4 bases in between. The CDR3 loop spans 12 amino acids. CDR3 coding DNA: TGTGCCAGCAGTTTATCTGTTTCACCCCTCCACTTT. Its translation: CASSLSVSPLHF.

The CDR3 DNA is TGTGCCAGCAGTTTAGGGACAGGGTATGGCTACACCTTC. Its translation is CASSLGTGYGYTF. The rearrangement joins TRBV12-3 or TRBV12-4 to TRBJ1-2; TRBD1 aligns across 8 bases. There are 13 residues in the CDR3. Losses at the gene ends were 1 base for V and 5 bases for J; bases not matched to a gene: 0.